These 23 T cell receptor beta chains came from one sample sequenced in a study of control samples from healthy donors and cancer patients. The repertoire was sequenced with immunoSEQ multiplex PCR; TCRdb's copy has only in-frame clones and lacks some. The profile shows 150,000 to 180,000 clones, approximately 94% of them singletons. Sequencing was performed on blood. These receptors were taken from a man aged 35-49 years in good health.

The DNA for the CDR3 is TGTGCCAGCAGCCTAACTATTAACACTGAAGCTTTCTTT. Translating gives CASSLTINTEAFF. This rearrangement joins TRBV13 to TRBJ1-1; D is unclear. CDR3 length: 13 amino acids. Germline lookup yields CDR1 PRHDT and CDR2 FYEKMQ (reference sequence). Trimming pared 5 bases from V and 2 bases from J, leaving 9 bases between. The entire variable domain, with the rest obtained from reference TRBV13 and TRBJ1-1, is as follows: AAGVIQSPRHLIKEKRETATLKCYPIPRHDTVYWYQQGPGQDPQFLISFYEKMQSDKGSIPDRFSAQQFSDYHSELNMSSLELGDSALYFCASSLTINTEAFFGQGTRLTVV.

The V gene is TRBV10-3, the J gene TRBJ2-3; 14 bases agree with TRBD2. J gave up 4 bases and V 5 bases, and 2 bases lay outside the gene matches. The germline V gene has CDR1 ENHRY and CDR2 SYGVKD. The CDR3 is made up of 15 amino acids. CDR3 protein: CAISPGLAGADTQYF. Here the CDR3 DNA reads TGTGCCATCAGTCCGGGACTAGCGGGGGCAGATACGCAGTATTTT.

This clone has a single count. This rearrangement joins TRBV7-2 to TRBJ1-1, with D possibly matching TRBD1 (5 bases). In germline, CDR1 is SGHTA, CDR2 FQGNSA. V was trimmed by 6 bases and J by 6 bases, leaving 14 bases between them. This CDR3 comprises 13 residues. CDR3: CASSWDRASEAFF. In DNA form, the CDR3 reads TGTGCCAGCAGTTGGGACCGCGCCTCTGAAGCTTTCTTT.

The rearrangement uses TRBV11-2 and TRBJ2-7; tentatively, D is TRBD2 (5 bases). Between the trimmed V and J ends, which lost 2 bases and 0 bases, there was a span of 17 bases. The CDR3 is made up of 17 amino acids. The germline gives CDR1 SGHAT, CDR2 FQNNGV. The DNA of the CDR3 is TGTGCCAGCAGCTTACGAGTGGTAGCGTGGGGCTCCTACGAGCAGTACTTC. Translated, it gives CASSLRVVAWGSYEQYF. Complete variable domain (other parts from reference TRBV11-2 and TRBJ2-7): EAGVAQSPRYKIIEKRQSVAFWCNPISGHATLYWYQQILGQGPKLLIQFQNNGVVDDSQLPKDRFSAERLKGVDSTLKIQPAKLEDSAVYLCASSLRVVAWGSYEQYFGPGTRLTVT.

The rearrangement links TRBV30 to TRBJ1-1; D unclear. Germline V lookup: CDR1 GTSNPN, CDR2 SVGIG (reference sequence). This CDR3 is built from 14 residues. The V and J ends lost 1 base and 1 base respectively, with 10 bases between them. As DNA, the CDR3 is TGTGCCTGGAGTGATTACAGCCCGAACACTGAAGCTTTCTTT. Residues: CAWSDYSPNTEAFF.

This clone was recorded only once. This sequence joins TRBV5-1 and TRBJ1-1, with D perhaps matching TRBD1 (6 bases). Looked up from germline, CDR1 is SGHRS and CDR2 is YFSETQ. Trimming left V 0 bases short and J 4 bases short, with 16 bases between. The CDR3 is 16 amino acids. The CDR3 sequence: CASSLAGGAKGTEAFF. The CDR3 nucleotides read TGCGCCAGCAGCTTGGCGGGGGGCGCGAAGGGCACTGAAGCTTTCTTT.

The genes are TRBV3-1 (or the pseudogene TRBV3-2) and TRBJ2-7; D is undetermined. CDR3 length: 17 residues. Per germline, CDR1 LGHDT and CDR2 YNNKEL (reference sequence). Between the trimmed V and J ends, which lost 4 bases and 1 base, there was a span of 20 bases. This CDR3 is CASSRHGSALSSYEQYF. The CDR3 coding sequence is TGTGCCAGCAGCCGACATGGGTCAGCCTTAAGTTCCTACGAGCAGTACTTC.

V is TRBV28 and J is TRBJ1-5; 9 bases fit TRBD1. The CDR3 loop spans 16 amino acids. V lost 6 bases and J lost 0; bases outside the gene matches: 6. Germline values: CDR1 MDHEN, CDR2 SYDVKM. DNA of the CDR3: TGTGCCAGCAGACCCGGGACAGGGTATAGCAATCAGCCCCAGCATTTT. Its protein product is CASRPGTGYSNQPQHF.

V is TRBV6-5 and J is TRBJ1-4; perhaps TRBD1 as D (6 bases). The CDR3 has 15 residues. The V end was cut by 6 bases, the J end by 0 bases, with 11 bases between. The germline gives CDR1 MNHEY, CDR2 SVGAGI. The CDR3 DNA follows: TGTGCCAGCAGCCTACAGGGATCAACTAATGAAAAACTGTTTTTT. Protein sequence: CASSLQGSTNEKLFF.

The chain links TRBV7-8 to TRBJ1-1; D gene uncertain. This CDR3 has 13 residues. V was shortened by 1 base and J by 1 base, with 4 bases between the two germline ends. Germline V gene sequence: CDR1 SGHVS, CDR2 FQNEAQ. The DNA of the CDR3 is TGTGCCAGCAGCTTAGGGACGAACACTGAAGCTTTCTTT. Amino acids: CASSLGTNTEAFF.

CDR3 loop: CASSSYTGGSTEAFF. CDR3 DNA: TGTGCCAGCAGTTCCTATACAGGGGGCTCCACTGAAGCTTTCTTT. The genes are TRBV2 and TRBJ1-1, with 9 bases lining up with TRBD1. CDR1 is SNHLY and CDR2 is FYNNEI in the germline V gene. The V gene end was trimmed by 5 bases and the J gene end by 4 bases; junction bases not matched to a gene: 8. The CDR3 has 15 residues.

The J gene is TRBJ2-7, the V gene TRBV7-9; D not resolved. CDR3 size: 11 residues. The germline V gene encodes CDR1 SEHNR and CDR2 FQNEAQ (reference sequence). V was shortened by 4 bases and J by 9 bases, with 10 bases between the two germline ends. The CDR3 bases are TGTGCCAGCAGCTCAGTCACGAGGCAGTACTTC. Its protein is CASSSVTRQYF.

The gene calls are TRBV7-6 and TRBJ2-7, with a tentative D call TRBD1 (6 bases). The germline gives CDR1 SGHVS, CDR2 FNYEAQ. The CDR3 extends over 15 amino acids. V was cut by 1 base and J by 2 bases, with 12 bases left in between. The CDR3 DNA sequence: TGTGCCAGCAGCTTAGAGGGCAGGGGAGCCTACGAGCAGTACTTC. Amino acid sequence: CASSLEGRGAYEQYF. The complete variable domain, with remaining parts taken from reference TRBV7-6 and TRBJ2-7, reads GAGVSQSPRYKVTKRGQDVALRCDPISGHVSLYWYRQALGQGPEFLTYFNYEAQQDKSGLPNDRFSAERPEGSISTLTIQRTEQRDSAMYRCASSLEGRGAYEQYFGPGTRLTVT.

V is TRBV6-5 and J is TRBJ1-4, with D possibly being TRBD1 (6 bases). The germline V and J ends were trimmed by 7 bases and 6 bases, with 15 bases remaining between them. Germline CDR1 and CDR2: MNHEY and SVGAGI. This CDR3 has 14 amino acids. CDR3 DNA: TGTGCCAGCACCGAAGGACAGCGGGATGAAAAACTGTTTTTT. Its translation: CASTEGQRDEKLFF.

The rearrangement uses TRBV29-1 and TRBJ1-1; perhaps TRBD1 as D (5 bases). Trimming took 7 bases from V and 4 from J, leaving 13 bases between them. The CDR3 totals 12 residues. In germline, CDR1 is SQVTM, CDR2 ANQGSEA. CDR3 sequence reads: CSGGWGTTEAFF. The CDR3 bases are TGCAGCGGCGGATGGGGGACCACTGAAGCTTTCTTT.

The CDR3 nucleotides read TGTGCCAGCAGCGTAGACACAGGGGGAGGCTACACCTTC. Translating it yields CASSVDTGGGYTF. The chain uses TRBV9 and TRBJ1-2; TRBD1 aligns across 8 bases. The germline V gene encodes CDR1 SGDLS and CDR2 YYNGEE. J gave up 8 bases and V 0 bases, and 3 bases lay outside the gene matches. This CDR3 has 13 amino acids. The whole variable domain, filled in from reference TRBV9 and TRBJ1-2, reads DSGVTQTPKHLITATGQRVTLRCSPRSGDLSVYWYQQSLDQGLQFLIQYYNGEERAKGNILERFSAQQFPDLHSELNLSSLELGDSALYFCASSVDTGGGYTFGSGTRLTVV.

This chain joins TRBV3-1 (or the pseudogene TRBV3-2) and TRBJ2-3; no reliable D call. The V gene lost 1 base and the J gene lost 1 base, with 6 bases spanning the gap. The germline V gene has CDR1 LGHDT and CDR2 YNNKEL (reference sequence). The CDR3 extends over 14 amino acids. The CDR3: CASSQGHGTDTQYF. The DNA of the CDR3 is TGTGCCAGCAGCCAAGGACACGGCACAGATACGCAGTATTTT.

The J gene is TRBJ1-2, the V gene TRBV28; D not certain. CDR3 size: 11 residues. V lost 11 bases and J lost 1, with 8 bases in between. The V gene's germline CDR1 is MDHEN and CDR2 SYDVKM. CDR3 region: CALTNNYGYTF. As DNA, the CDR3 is TGTGCCCTCACAAATAACTATGGCTACACCTTC.

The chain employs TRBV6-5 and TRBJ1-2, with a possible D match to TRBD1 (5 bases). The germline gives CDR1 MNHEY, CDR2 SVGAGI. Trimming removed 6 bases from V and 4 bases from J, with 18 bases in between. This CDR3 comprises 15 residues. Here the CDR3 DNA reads TGTGCCAGCAGCCGGGACCTACCACCCCGCTATGGCTACACCTTC. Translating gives CASSRDLPPRYGYTF.

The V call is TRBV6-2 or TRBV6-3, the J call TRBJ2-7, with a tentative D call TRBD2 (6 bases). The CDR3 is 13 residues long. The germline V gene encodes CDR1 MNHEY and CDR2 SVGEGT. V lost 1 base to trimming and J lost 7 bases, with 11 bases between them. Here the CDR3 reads CASSYFAAGEQYF. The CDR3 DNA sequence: TGTGCCAGCAGTTACTTCGCGGCGGGGGAGCAGTACTTC.

The CDR3 here is CASSPRGGDVFYEQYF. CDR3 nucleotides: TGTGCCAGCAGCCCACGCGGGGGGGATGTTTTTTACGAGCAGTACTTC. The chain is built from TRBV5-5 and TRBJ2-7, with 9 bases aligning to TRBD2. CDR1 SGHKS and CDR2 YYEKEE come from the germline V gene (reference sequence). CDR3 length: 16 residues. Trimming at V came to 4 bases and at J to 4 bases, leaving 12 bases not matched to a gene.

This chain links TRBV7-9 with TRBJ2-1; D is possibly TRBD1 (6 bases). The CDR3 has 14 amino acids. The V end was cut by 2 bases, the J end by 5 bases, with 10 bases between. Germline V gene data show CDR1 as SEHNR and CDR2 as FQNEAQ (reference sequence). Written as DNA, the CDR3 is TGTGCCAGCAGCTTATTAGGGGACAACAATGAGCAGTTCTTC. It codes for CASSLLGDNNEQFF.

The CDR3: CASSEQGTGYKAFF. CDR3 nucleotides: TGTGCCAGCAGTGAACAGGGGACAGGGTACAAAGCTTTCTTT. The chain combines TRBV2 with TRBJ1-1, with 9 bases that match TRBD1. CDR1 is SNHLY, CDR2 FYNNEI, per germline. This CDR3 comprises 14 residues. Losses at the gene ends were 2 bases for V and 9 bases for J; bases not matched to a gene: 7.